The clone carrying this T cell receptor beta chain was detected only a few times. This record comes from a study of T cells after yellow fever vaccination. For TCR, cDNA came from 5'RACE template switching, which added a universal primer site and UMIs. MiXCR, applied by TCRdb to the 5' RACE reads, yields one record per CDR3 protein. The table has roughly 85,000 distinct CDR3 sequences, 13% seen once. Overall study findings and caveats: Peak timing came faster in the weaker secondary response, day 5 versus 15. Sorted repertoires could include abundant contaminating clonotypes from bulk cells. A small share of clonotypes appeared in both CD4 and CD8 compartments.

The CDR3 contains 13 residues. Trimming cost V 6 bases and J 3 bases, with 11 bases left between them. In germline, CDR1 is SNHLY, CDR2 FYNNEI. The TCR comes from a man aged 18 to 29 who received the YFV17D yellow fever vaccine. The chain is built from TRBV2 and TRBJ1-1, with a tentative D call TRBD1 (5 bases). This specimen was CD8+ T cells not binding an NS4B(214-222) dextramer, sorted from PBMCs, taken roughly 20 days after the first yellow fever vaccination. Here the CDR3 reads CASSDTGDTEAFF. The DNA for the CDR3 is TGTGCCAGCAGCGACACAGGAGACACTGAAGCTTTCTTT.